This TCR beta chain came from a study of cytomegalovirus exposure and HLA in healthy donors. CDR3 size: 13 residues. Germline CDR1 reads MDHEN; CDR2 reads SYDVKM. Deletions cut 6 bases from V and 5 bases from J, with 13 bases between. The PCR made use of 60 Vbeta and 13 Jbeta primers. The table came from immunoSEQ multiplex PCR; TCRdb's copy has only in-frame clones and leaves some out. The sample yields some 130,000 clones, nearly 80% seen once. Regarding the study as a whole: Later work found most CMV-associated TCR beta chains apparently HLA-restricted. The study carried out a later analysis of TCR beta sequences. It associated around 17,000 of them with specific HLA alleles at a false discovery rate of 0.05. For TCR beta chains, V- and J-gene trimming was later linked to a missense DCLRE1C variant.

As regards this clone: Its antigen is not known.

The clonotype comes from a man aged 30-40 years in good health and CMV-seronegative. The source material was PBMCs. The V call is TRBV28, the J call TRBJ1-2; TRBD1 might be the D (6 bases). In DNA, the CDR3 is TGTGCCAGCAGCTCCGGACAGACGTATGGCTACACCTTC. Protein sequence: CASSSGQTYGYTF.